This T cell receptor beta chain is from a study of T cell repertoires in cytomegalovirus infection. J gave up 4 bases and V 3 bases, and 7 bases lay outside the gene matches. CDR1 DFQATT and CDR2 SNEGSKA come from the germline V gene (reference sequence). This CDR3 has 15 amino acids. General study findings and limits: The ex vivo response was dominated by HLA-C-restricted CMV-specific TCR beta clonotypes. The study identified carriers of CMV plus the relevant HLA from cumulative public TCR beta family frequency.

From the reads, TCRdb called clonotypes with MiXCR, one entry per CDR3 protein. The data contain roughly 200,000 distinct CDR3 sequences, 9.5% of them seen just once; the ten biggest clones take up about 4.2%. This clonotype showed up many times. Its antigen is as yet unknown. The V gene is TRBV20-1, the J gene TRBJ2-2; TRBD1 agrees at 8 bases. The clonotype originates from a human donor in good health (CMV status not recorded). Some clones in this sample may be carry-over from other donors' samples. Specimen: PBMCs. The CDR3 sequence: CSARGGQVITGELFF. In DNA, the CDR3 is TGCAGTGCTAGGGGGGGACAGGTGATCACCGGGGAGCTGTTTTTT.